This T cell receptor (beta chain) was sequenced in a study of Graves' ophthalmopathy and Graves' hyperthyroidism. At least ten counts were recorded for this clonotype. Amplified material comprised TCR beta CDR3 regions derived from RNA transcripts. After a first-round RT-PCR with HTBI primers, a second-round multiplex PCR was run. TCRdb reprocessed the multiplex PCR reads with MiXCR, giving one entry per CDR3 protein. The sample has approximately 540,000 distinct CDR3 sequences, roughly 39% seen once; the top ten hold about 4%. The authors diagnosed from clinical symptoms, serum thyroxine, TRAb, thyroid ultrasound and orbital computed tomography. Trimming took 0 bases from V and 3 from J, leaving 15 bases between them. This CDR3 is built from 16 residues. In germline, CDR1 is LNHNV, CDR2 YYDKDF (reference sequence).

Sequenced material: peripheral blood or thyroid tissue (not recorded which). V usage is TRBV15 and J usage is TRBJ2-7; a weak D match, TRBD2 (7 bases). The sequence derives from an adult man with Graves' hyperthyroidism. CDR3 in amino acids: CATSRERGAASYEQYF. CDR3 nucleotides: TGTGCCACCAGCAGAGAACGGGGGGCGGCGAGCTACGAGCAGTACTTC. Looking up the rest from reference TRBV15 and TRBJ2-7 gives the full variable domain: DAMVIQNPRYQVTQFGKPVTLSCSQTLNHNVMYWYQQKSSQAPKLLFHYYDKDFNNEADTPDNFQSRRPNTSFCFLDIRSPGLGDTAMYLCATSRERGAASYEQYFGPGTRLTVT.